The 26 T cell receptor beta chains below come from one sample, sequenced in a study of T cells after yellow fever vaccination. TCRdb independently ran MiXCR on the 5' RACE reads; one entry per CDR3 protein. Among hundreds of thousands of distinct CDR3 sequences listed, approximately 3.8% were seen once. Sequenced material: PBMCs, taken on the day of the yellow fever booster vaccination. These receptors all stem from a man in his late teens or twenties who received the YFV17D yellow fever vaccine.

V gene TRBV3-1 combines with J gene TRBJ2-5; 10 nucleotides match TRBD1. This CDR3 has 16 amino acids. From germline, CDR1 is LGHDT and CDR2 YNNKEL (reference sequence). Trimming cost V 4 bases and J 0 bases; bases outside gene matches: 5. CDR3 sequence (DNA): TGTGCCAGCAGCCGACGGGGACAGGGGTACCAAGAGACCCAGTACTTC. It specifies CASSRRGQGYQETQYF.

This chain connects TRBV11-2 to TRBJ2-7; D might be TRBD1 (7 bases). There are 15 residues in the CDR3. Trimming removed 5 bases at V and 3 bases at J, with 17 bases between. Germline V gene sequence: CDR1 SGHAT, CDR2 FQNNGV. The CDR3 region is CASSIAGQSFYEQYF. DNA for the CDR3: TGTGCCAGCAGCATCGCGGGACAGAGCTTCTACGAGCAGTACTTC.

The chain joins TRBV4-3 to TRBJ2-1; TRBD2 matches 7 bases. The CDR3 is 19 residues long. The trim removed 1 base at V and 3 bases at J, leaving 15 bases unmatched. Germline CDR1 reads LGHNA; CDR2 reads YSLEER. The CDR3 DNA follows: TGCGCCAGCAGCCAAGTCTCGGGAGGCTTGGATAGAATCTACAATGAGCAGTTCTTC. Translating gives CASSQVSGGLDRIYNEQFF.

This clonotype was counted between two and nine times. In DNA, the CDR3 is TGTGCCAGCAGGCCCGACTGGGCCGGGGAGCTGTTTTTT. Residues: CASRPDWAGELFF. The chain combines TRBV12-3 or TRBV12-4 with TRBJ2-2; D gene ambiguous. The CDR3 is 13 residues long. V dropped 6 bases and J dropped 6 bases, with 11 bases sitting between them.

This clonotype was recorded at least ten times. This chain joins TRBV29-1 and TRBJ2-7; 7 bases line up with TRBD2. CDR1 SQVTM and CDR2 ANQGSEA come from the germline V gene. This CDR3 spans 13 amino acids. The ends lost 4 bases at V and 3 bases at J; junction bases unmatched: 6. The CDR3 loop reads CSVATSEGYEQYV. The CDR3 DNA reads TGCAGCGTTGCCACTAGCGAGGGCTACGAGCAGTACGTC.

This clonotype was counted ten times or more. V usage is TRBV20-1 and J usage is TRBJ2-5, with a tentative D call TRBD2 (6 bases). The CDR3 is 15 amino acids. The V end was cut by 4 bases, the J end by 2 bases, with 17 bases between. CDR1 is DFQATT, CDR2 SNEGSKA, per germline (reference sequence). The CDR3 DNA sequence: TGCAGTGCTAACACGGTAGCGGCTCTTCAAGAGACCCAGTACTTC. It encodes CSANTVAALQETQYF.

The V call is TRBV6-1, the J call TRBJ2-3, with 9 nucleotides matching TRBD2. CDR1 and CDR2 (germline): MNHNS, SASEGT. The CDR3 covers 18 residues. V dropped 5 bases and J dropped 2; count of bases not matched to a gene: 14. The CDR3 region has the DNA TGTGCCAGCAGTCTCCCGGGCGGGGGGGCTGGATCCACAGATACGCAGTATTTT. Its protein product is CASSLPGGGAGSTDTQYF.

CDR3 DNA sequence: TGCAGCGTTGAAGATCCGGGCGGGGGGATCTACAATGAGCAGTTCTTC. Amino acids: CSVEDPGGGIYNEQFF. The V call is TRBV29-1, the J call TRBJ2-1, with 8 bases matching TRBD2. The germline V gene encodes CDR1 SQVTM and CDR2 ANQGSEA. This CDR3 spans 16 amino acids. Trimming cost V 0 bases and J 3 bases; bases outside gene matches: 7.

This clonotype was counted only a few times. The rearrangement joins TRBV27 to TRBJ1-2, with TRBD1 matching over 10 bases. Looked up from germline, CDR1 is MNHEY and CDR2 is SMNVEV (reference sequence). With V trimmed by 3 bases and J by 4 bases, 8 bases remained unmatched. This CDR3 has 16 residues. This CDR3 is CASSFVTGGIGYGYTF. CDR3 nucleotide sequence: TGTGCCAGCAGTTTTGTGACAGGGGGCATAGGCTATGGCTACACCTTC.

This clonotype was detected ten times or more. V is TRBV7-9 and J is TRBJ1-3; D gene uncertain. Trimming left V 5 bases short and J 0 bases short, with 11 bases between. Germline loops: CDR1 SEHNR, CDR2 FQNEAQ (reference sequence). This CDR3 comprises 15 residues. The CDR3 nucleotides read TGTGCCAGCAGCGGGCGAAGGAGCTCTGGAAACACCATATATTTT. Amino acids: CASSGRRSSGNTIYF.

This clonotype appeared a few times. The chain couples TRBV24-1 to TRBJ1-1, with TRBD1 as a possible D gene (5 bases). The CDR3 consists of 14 residues. Germline CDR1 is KGHDR and CDR2 is SFDVKD. Trimming took 4 bases from V and 0 from J, leaving 8 bases between them. CDR3: CATSDGTVNTEAFF. The CDR3 DNA is TGTGCCACCAGTGACGGGACGGTGAACACTGAAGCTTTCTTT.

This clonotype has ten or more counts. The J gene is TRBJ2-2, the V gene TRBV19; possible D gene TRBD1, 5 bases. The V end was cut by 3 bases, the J end by 3 bases, with 17 bases between. The CDR3 covers 17 residues. Germline values: CDR1 LNHDA, CDR2 SQIVND (reference sequence). CDR3 protein: CASSIPYRFRDTGELFF. The CDR3 DNA reads as TGTGCCAGTAGTATCCCGTACAGGTTTAGGGACACCGGGGAGCTGTTTTTT.

This clonotype was counted many times. The J gene is TRBJ2-7, the V gene TRBV4-3; D not certain. Trimming cost V 1 base and J 5 bases, with 15 bases left between them. The CDR3 sequence is 15 residues long. Germline V gene sequence: CDR1 LGHNA, CDR2 YSLEER. In nucleotides, the CDR3 is TGCGCCAGCAGCCAAGGTCAGGACCAGGATGACGAGCAGTACTTC. Translated, it gives CASSQGQDQDDEQYF.

J is TRBJ2-1 and V is TRBV9; no clear D. Between the trimmed V and J ends, which lost 0 bases and 10 bases, there was a span of 11 bases. Germline V gene data show CDR1 as SGDLS and CDR2 as YYNGEE. This CDR3 is 13 amino acids long. The CDR3: CASSVANGYEQFF. The CDR3 DNA sequence: TGTGCCAGCAGCGTAGCCAATGGGTACGAGCAGTTCTTC.

This clonotype was recorded many times. CDR3 loop: CASSGSRGIAEAFF. The CDR3 DNA follows: TGTGCCAGCAGTGGCAGTCGGGGAATCGCTGAAGCTTTCTTT. The J gene is TRBJ1-1, the V gene TRBV27; D is uncertain. V was pared by 5 bases and J by 6 bases, with 16 bases between. CDR1 and CDR2 (germline): MNHEY, SMNVEV (reference sequence). The CDR3 runs to 14 residues.

This clonotype was seen a handful of times. The chain employs TRBV3-1 and TRBJ1-2; TRBD1 might be the D (6 bases). V was pared by 0 bases and J by 3 bases, with 8 bases between. The germline CDR1 and CDR2 sequences are LGHDT and YNNKEL (reference sequence). The CDR3 spans 14 residues. This chain's CDR3 is CASSQDTGHYGYTF. The CDR3 DNA reads as TGTGCCAGCAGCCAAGACACAGGGCACTATGGCTACACCTTC.

This clonotype was counted between two and nine times. This chain uses TRBV14 with TRBJ2-3; D might be TRBD2 (6 bases). Germline loops: CDR1 SGHDN, CDR2 FVKESK. Trimming took 4 bases from V and 13 from J, leaving 18 bases between them. CDR3 length: 13 amino acids. The chain's CDR3 is CASSPRTNVREYF. In nucleotides, the CDR3 is TGTGCCAGCAGCCCCCGGACTAACGTAAGGGAGTATTTT.

This clonotype was recorded many times. The rearrangement links TRBV27 to TRBJ1-4; no clear D. CDR1 and CDR2 from the germline V gene are MNHEY and SMNVEV (reference sequence). The CDR3 consists of 15 residues. Trimming pared 5 bases from V and 6 bases from J, leaving 16 bases between. CDR3 bases: TGTGCCAGCAGTGCCGCCGGGAGGTCCGATGAAAAACTGTTTTTT. It encodes CASSAAGRSDEKLFF.

This clonotype was detected only a few times. The chain is built from TRBV7-2 and TRBJ1-2; D may be TRBD1 (6 bases). CDR3 length: 15 amino acids. Trimming left V 3 bases short and J 2 bases short, with 13 bases between. CDR1 SGHTA and CDR2 FQGNSA come from the germline V gene. The CDR3 spells CASSLGGGLNYGYTF. The CDR3 DNA reads TGTGCCAGCAGCTTGGGGGGGGGCCTGAACTATGGCTACACCTTC.

This clonotype turned up a few times. The chain couples TRBV9 to TRBJ2-3; tentatively, D is TRBD2 (6 bases). The CDR3 extends over 14 amino acids. Germline values: CDR1 SGDLS, CDR2 YYNGEE. V was clipped by 4 bases and J by 2 bases, with 11 bases between them. CDR3 sequence reads: CASSSWTTTDTQYF. The CDR3 DNA sequence: TGTGCCAGCAGCTCTTGGACTACCACAGATACGCAGTATTTT.

The J gene is TRBJ2-3, the V gene TRBV12-2; the D call TRBD2 from the table was never checked on the DNA. TRBV12-2 is classified as a pseudogene. The CDR3 length is 18 residues. The CDR3 spells CASRLGGGREESTDTQYF. The CDR3 region has the DNA TGTGCAAGTCGCTTAGGAGGTGGTCGGGAGGAAAGCACAGATACGCAGTATTTT.

This clonotype was counted only a few times. The chain has TRBV6-5 and TRBJ1-2; D unresolved. The CDR3 covers 14 residues. The germline V gene has CDR1 MNHEY and CDR2 SVGAGI. Trimming removed 2 bases at V and 7 bases at J, with 14 bases between. The CDR3 sequence is CASSYPGGRGGYTF. DNA of the CDR3: TGTGCCAGCAGTTACCCAGGAGGGAGAGGTGGCTACACCTTC.

This clonotype was observed at least ten times. This chain connects TRBV4-1 to TRBJ1-5; tentatively, D is TRBD1 (6 bases). Per the germline V gene, CDR1 is MGHRA and CDR2 is YSYEKL. The CDR3 runs to 16 residues. V shed 3 bases and J shed 4 bases, with 16 bases lying between them. The CDR3 here is CASSHGTSYLNQPQHF. The DNA of the CDR3 is TGCGCCAGCAGCCACGGGACATCATACCTAAATCAGCCCCAGCATTTT.

There are many counts of this clonotype. This chain uses TRBV20-1 with TRBJ2-3, with 10 bases identical to TRBD2. The CDR3 is 14 amino acids. Germline CDR1 and CDR2: DFQATT and SNEGSKA (reference sequence). Germline trimming cut 3 bases from V and 6 bases from J; bases unmatched to any gene: 6. CDR3 coding DNA: TGCAGTGCTAGTGCTAGCGGGGGCGGGGATACGCAGTATTTT. Amino acids: CSASASGGGDTQYF.

A few counts support this clonotype. The V gene is TRBV7-2, the J gene TRBJ1-4, with 10 bases fitting TRBD1. V lost 5 bases and J lost 8; bases outside the gene matches: 8. There are 15 residues in the CDR3. In germline, CDR1 is SGHTA, CDR2 FQGNSA. The CDR3 here is CASSVRGTGEEKLFF. The CDR3 nucleotides read TGTGCCAGCAGCGTGCGAGGGACAGGGGAAGAAAAACTGTTTTTT.

CDR3 nucleotide sequence: TGTGCCACCAGCAGGTTAGCGGGGGAACAAGAGACCCAGTACTTC. As protein: CATSRLAGEQETQYF. The chain is built from TRBV15 and TRBJ2-5, with TRBD2 matching 9 bases. From germline, CDR1 is LNHNV and CDR2 YYDKDF (reference sequence). This CDR3 has 15 residues. V shed 3 bases and J 2 bases; nucleotides not matched to a gene: 4.